A single sample is the source of the 4 T cell receptor beta chains below, sequenced in a study of vaccination effects on CD4 cells after COVID-19. Antigen-specific CD4+ T cells were expanded with viral peptide pools in the ViraFEST assay before sequencing. Following culture for 9 to 11 days, CD4+ T cells were isolated. A positive SARS-CoV-2 PCR test fell between March and December 2020. Each participant was given two doses of one vaccine (BNT162b2 or mRNA-1273). Which antigens these TCRs recognize remains unknown. Clones were read by immunoSEQ multiplex PCR, and TCRdb kept only the in-frame ones, dropping some. The sample contains about 13,000 clones, roughly 66% of which appear only once. Specimen: CD4+ T cells from PBMCs cultured with HCoV-NL63 spike peptides, collected after COVID-19 vaccination. All receptors derive from a human donor who had a prior SARS-CoV-2 infection.

This clone was recorded once. J is TRBJ2-2 and V is TRBV5-4; TRBD1 agrees at 8 bases. The germline CDR1 and CDR2 sequences are SGHNT and YYREEE (reference sequence). This CDR3 comprises 17 residues. The V gene end was trimmed by 4 bases and the J gene end by 3 bases; junction bases not matched to a gene: 11. Here the CDR3 DNA reads TGTGCCAGCAGCCGAGATCAGGGGGCGCAGTACACCGGGGAGCTGTTTTTT. Translating gives CASSRDQGAQYTGELFF.

The chain uses TRBV9 and TRBJ2-5, with 9 positions matching TRBD1. V lost 0 bases and J lost 3; bases outside the gene matches: 3. The germline V gene has CDR1 SGDLS and CDR2 YYNGEE. The CDR3 is 15 residues long. This CDR3 reads CASSVATGGKETQYF. CDR3 nucleotide sequence: TGTGCCAGCAGCGTAGCTACAGGGGGCAAAGAGACCCAGTACTTC.

The CDR3 loop is CASSGDRSWQFF. Here the CDR3 DNA reads TGTGCCAGCAGTGGGGACAGATCGTGGCAGTTCTTC. The J gene is TRBJ2-1, the V gene TRBV25-1, with 7 bases aligning to TRBD1. The CDR3 covers 12 residues. The trim removed 4 bases at V and 12 bases at J, leaving 6 bases unmatched. Germline V gene sequence: CDR1 MGHDK, CDR2 SYGVNS.

The chain carries TRBV7-9 and TRBJ1-3, with D hard to call. Germline V gene lookup returns CDR1 SEHNR and CDR2 FQNEAQ (reference sequence). The CDR3 is 14 amino acids. V lost 3 bases and J 0 bases, leaving 6 bases between the germline ends. CDR3 region: CASSFSFSGNTIYF. The DNA for the CDR3 is TGTGCCAGCAGCTTTAGCTTCTCTGGAAACACCATATATTTT.